These 6 T cell receptor beta chains were sequenced from one sample in a study of a mutant IDH1 vaccine in newly diagnosed glioma. Documented time point: week 11, during vaccination. A 20-mer mutant IDH1 peptide at 300 ug was injected subcutaneously with topical imiquimod. Their target antigens are unknown. Produced via immunoSEQ multiplex PCR; TCRdb's table is partial and in-frame only. The table records 60,000 to 75,000 clones, about 84% of them present only once. Here the sequenced sample was PBMCs, taken from a glioma patient whose treatment included an IDH1 peptide vaccine. The receptor source for this set is a man between 25 and 39 years old with glioma.

This chain uses TRBV4-1 with TRBJ1-1; D is perhaps TRBD1 (5 bases). This CDR3 is 13 amino acids long. Germline assignment: CDR1 MGHRA and CDR2 YSYEKL. Trimming removed 4 bases from V and 1 base from J, with 7 bases in between. CDR3 sequence (DNA): TGCGCCAGCAGCCGTGGGGGGAACACTGAAGCTTTCTTT. Translating gives CASSRGGNTEAFF.

The genes are TRBV6-1 and TRBJ2-5; TRBD1 matches 7 bases. The V gene's germline CDR1 is MNHNS and CDR2 SASEGT. Germline trimming cut 5 bases from V and 5 bases from J; bases unmatched to any gene: 8. This CDR3 contains 14 residues. The CDR3 loop reads CASSKRGREETQYF. The DNA for the CDR3 is TGTGCCAGCAGTAAAAGGGGGCGCGAGGAGACCCAGTACTTC.

This clone was recorded only once. V usage is TRBV7-8 and J usage is TRBJ2-7; D unclear. The CDR3 loop spans 14 amino acids. V dropped 0 bases and J dropped 4 bases, with 10 bases sitting between them. CDR1 is SGHVS, CDR2 FQNEAQ, per germline. The CDR3 coding sequence is TGTGCCAGCAGCTTAGCTAATACGGGTTACGAGCAGTACTTC. Its protein is CASSLANTGYEQYF.

CDR3 nucleotide sequence: TGTGCCAGCTCCATCCGGGACACCCTCACCGAAAAACTGTTTTTT. Amino acid sequence: CASSIRDTLTEKLFF. V usage is TRBV28 and J usage is TRBJ1-4, with D possibly TRBD1 on 6 matching bases. The CDR3 consists of 15 residues. Trimming removed 8 bases from V and 8 bases from J, with 21 bases in between. Germline assignment: CDR1 MDHEN and CDR2 SYDVKM.

This clone was picked up a small number of times. The J gene is TRBJ1-2, the V gene TRBV6-5; 7 bases are a match to TRBD1. This CDR3 has 12 amino acids. V dropped 9 bases and J dropped 3; count of bases not matched to a gene: 4. Germline V gives CDR1 MNHEY, CDR2 SVGAGI. CDR3 sequence (DNA): TGTGCCAGTAGGGACAGCTACTATGGCTACACCTTC. Its protein product is CASRDSYYGYTF.

The chain is built from TRBV5-1 and TRBJ2-6; TRBD1 matches 7 bases. This CDR3 has 16 amino acids. The germline gives CDR1 SGHRS, CDR2 YFSETQ. J was trimmed by 0 bases and V by 4 bases; bases with no gene match: 4. CDR3 protein: CASSPGQSSGANVLTF. CDR3 coding DNA: TGCGCCAGCAGCCCGGGACAGAGCTCTGGGGCCAACGTCCTGACTTTC.